This T cell receptor beta chain was identified during a study of beta chain features in type 1 diabetes (dated by TCRdb to the late 2010s). Looking at the study overall: Mean age, gender distribution, total cell number and subset yield did not differ between patients and healthy donors. A total of around 100 million sorted cells were examined across all samples, and RNA yield correlated strongly with the number of cells per subset. The study compared the TCRB repertoires of sorted circulating CD4+ T cell subsets in recently diagnosed type 1 diabetes patients with those in matched healthy donors. Naive and central memory subsets were obtained from all 30 or so donors, but regulatory and stem cell-like memory subsets were isolated from only 8 patients and roughly eight healthy donors.

This clone was seen more than once but under ten times. There is no known antigen for this receptor. No qualities accompany the bases; no much larger clone lies one base away. Results and caveats for the whole study, not just this receptor: Naive, central memory and regulatory TCRB repertoires appeared to be more similar among patients than among healthy donors. Sequencing cDNA rather than genomic DNA could over-represent highly expressing activated cells, although activation and CD3 levels did not differ between groups. In all four CD4+ subsets, TCRB CDR3 length was moderately but significantly shorter in type 1 diabetes patients. Shorter templates might be favored by PCR, yet because patient and control samples were amplified and corrected together, any such skew would affect both groups equally. At VDJ recombination sites, type 1 diabetes patients had fewer insertions and more deleted nucleotides, which implies abnormalities in thymic rearrangement. HLA sub-analyses involved small numbers of individuals, so any influence of HLA type on TCRB rearrangement remained unresolved.

The High Capacity cDNA Reverse Transcription Kit was used to reverse transcribe all of the isolated RNA, meaning that expressed TCRB transcripts were what got sequenced. Deep immunoSEQ sequencing was performed on naive, central memory and regulatory T cell samples, with an average of roughly 3.6 million total reads per sample. Sorted cells were lysed in RLT buffer, and RNA was extracted using DNase-treated RNeasy Micro or Mini kits according to cell number. Each cell subset was processed on its own to prevent cross-contamination, while patient and healthy donor samples were processed together. The immunoSEQ multiplex PCR was used to amplify TCRB sequences from cDNA, generating 87-bp fragments that spanned the CDR3 region. Sequencing of the amplicons was done on the Illumina HiSeq platform. The authors' pipeline ran thus. PCR bias was corrected computationally using synthetic template baselines, and reads within Hamming distance 2 were collapsed, with unmergeable singletons discarded. Reads were aligned against IMGT to assign V, D and J genes, CDR3 length and insertions or deletions at six rearrangement sites. Clonotype counts were normalized to sorted cell number within each subset before computing true diversity and Gini coefficients with the tcR R package. Repertoire sharing was quantified using the overlap coefficient calculated on TCRB nucleotide sequences. Out-of-frame TCRB sequences from naive cells were analyzed as a proxy for the pre-selection repertoire. Sourced from immuneACCESS, this table was stored by TCRdb with only in-frame sequences that have V and J called. A share of the clones is absent; for the studies checked, an unresolved V gene accounts for under half, and the remainder has no known explanation. The V and J calls and clone size are taken from that table; D and trimming were inferred from the DNA. The sample records fewer than 650,000 clones, around a sixth of which are singletons. The ten largest clones represent 0.09% to 0.095% of the sample.

Counted from cysteine to phenylalanine, this CDR3 has 17 amino acids. Only the CDR3 DNA is retained, 51 bases long and in frame from the first base. Ends trimmed: V by 6 bases, J by 5 bases; bases unmatched to a gene: 16. Looking up the germline V gene yields CDR1 MDHEN and CDR2 SYDVKM. Each donor gave one peripheral blood draw, averaging about 120 mL, which was collected into heparinised tubes. Naive, central memory, regulatory and stem cell-like memory CD4+ T cells were sorted on a BD FACSAria II using a panel including CD45RO, CCR7, CD25, CD127, CD95 and CD27. A purity above 95% was achieved for all sorted populations. PBMCs were isolated right away by Lymphoprep density gradient centrifugation and were stained directly, without culture. To minimize batch effects, samples were stained and sorted in pairs, one healthy donor with one patient per experiment.

The rearrangement combines TRBV28 with TRBJ1-1; 9 nucleotides in the junction match TRBD1. Sequenced sample: naive CD4+ T cells from blood. The sample's cell subset or site label is to be understood as: true naive CD4+ T cells. This TCR was recovered from a man aged 18-30 years in good health. The DNA is TGTGCCAGCAGCAACCTCGGGACAGGGTTGAAATGGACTGAAGCTTTCTTT. The resulting protein is CASSNLGTGLKWTEAFF.